The source of this T cell receptor beta chain is a study of lymphopenia after photon versus proton radiotherapy. Findings and limits, study-wide: Survival link was tested only in deceased patients; proton benefit remains a possibility. After lymphocyte nadir, photon-treated repertoires showed oligoclonal expansion, especially CD8+ Temra. Relative stability marked proton patients; photon patients lost diversity and naive cells.

Some clones are missing from TCRdb's copy, which holds only in-frame ones; the method was immunoSEQ multiplex PCR. The sample has approximately 70,000 clones, roughly 87% seen once; the top ten hold 9.5% to 15%. In the case of this clone: The antigen is undetermined.

The material sequenced was peripheral blood, taken from a patient treated with proton-based radiotherapy. The receptor was isolated from a man aged 80 or over with esophageal cancer.

The CDR3 bases are TGTGCCAGCGGAGCCCGCCGGGGAGAGAACACTGAAGCTTTCTTT. This sequence encodes CASGARRGENTEAFF. The chain carries TRBV6-5 and TRBJ1-1, with D unclear. Trimming shortened V by 8 bases and J by 1 base, and 17 bases separated the two germline ends. In germline, CDR1 is MNHEY, CDR2 SVGAGI. This CDR3 is built from 15 residues.